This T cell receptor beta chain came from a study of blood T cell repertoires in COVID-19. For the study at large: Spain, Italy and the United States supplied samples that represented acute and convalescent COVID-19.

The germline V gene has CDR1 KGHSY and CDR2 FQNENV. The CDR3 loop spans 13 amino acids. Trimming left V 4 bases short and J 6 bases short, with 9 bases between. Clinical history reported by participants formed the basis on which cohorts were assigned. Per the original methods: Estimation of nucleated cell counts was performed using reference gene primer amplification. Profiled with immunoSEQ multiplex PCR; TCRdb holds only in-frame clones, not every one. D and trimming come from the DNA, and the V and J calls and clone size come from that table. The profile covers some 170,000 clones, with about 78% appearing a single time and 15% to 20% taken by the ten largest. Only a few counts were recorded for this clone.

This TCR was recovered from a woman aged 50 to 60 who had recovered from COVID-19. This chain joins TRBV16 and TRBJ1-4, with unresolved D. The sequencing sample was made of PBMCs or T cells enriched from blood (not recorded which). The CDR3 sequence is CASSPVLDEKLFF. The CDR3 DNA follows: TGTGCCAGCAGCCCGGTCCTGGATGAAAAACTGTTTTTT.